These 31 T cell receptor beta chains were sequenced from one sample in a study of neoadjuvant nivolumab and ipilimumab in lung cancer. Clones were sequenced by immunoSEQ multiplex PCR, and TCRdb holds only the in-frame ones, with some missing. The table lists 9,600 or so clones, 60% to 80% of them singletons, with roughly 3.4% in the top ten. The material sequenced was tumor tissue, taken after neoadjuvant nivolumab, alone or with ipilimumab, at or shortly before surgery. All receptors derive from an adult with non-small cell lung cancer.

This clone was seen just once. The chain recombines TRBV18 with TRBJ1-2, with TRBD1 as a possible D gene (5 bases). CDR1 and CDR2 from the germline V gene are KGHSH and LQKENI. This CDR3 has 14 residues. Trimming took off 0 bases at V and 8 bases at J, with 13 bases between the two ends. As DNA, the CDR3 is TGTGCCAGCTCACCACCTAACAGGCCAGAAGGCTACACCTTC. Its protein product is CASSPPNRPEGYTF.

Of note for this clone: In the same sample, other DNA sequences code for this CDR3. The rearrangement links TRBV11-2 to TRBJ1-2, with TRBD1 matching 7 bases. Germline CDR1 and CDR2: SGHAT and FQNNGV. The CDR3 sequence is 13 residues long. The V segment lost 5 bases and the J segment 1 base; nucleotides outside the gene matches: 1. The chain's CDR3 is CASSRDSNYGYTF. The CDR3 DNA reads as TGTGCCAGCAGCCGGGACAGTAACTATGGCTACACCTTC.

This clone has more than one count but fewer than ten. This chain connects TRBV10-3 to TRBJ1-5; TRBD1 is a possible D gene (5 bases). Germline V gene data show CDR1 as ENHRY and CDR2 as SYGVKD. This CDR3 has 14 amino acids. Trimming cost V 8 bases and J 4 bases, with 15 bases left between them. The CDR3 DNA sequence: TGTGCCATCTCGGCTAGACAGTTGAATCAGCCCCAGCATTTT. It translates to CAISARQLNQPQHF.

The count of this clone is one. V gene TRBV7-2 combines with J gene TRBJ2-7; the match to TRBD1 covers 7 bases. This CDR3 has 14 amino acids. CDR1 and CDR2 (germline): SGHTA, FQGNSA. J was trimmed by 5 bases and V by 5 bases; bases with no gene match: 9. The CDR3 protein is CASSTQTGSNEQYF. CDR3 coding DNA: TGTGCCAGCAGCACTCAGACAGGGTCCAACGAGCAGTACTTC.

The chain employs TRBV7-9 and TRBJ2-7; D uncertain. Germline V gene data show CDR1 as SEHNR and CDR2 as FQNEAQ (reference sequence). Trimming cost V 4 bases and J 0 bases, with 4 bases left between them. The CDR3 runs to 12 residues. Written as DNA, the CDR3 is TGTGCCAGCAGCTCAATCTCCTACGAGCAGTACTTC. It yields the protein CASSSISYEQYF.

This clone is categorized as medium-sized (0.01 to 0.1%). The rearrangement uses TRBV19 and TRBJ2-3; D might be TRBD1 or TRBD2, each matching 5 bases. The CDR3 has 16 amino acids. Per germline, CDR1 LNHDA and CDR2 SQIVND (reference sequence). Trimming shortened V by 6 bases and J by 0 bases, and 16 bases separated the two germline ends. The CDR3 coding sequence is TGTGCCAGTAGCCGGGGCCTCTTTTCTAGCACAGATACGCAGTATTTT. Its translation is CASSRGLFSSTDTQYF.

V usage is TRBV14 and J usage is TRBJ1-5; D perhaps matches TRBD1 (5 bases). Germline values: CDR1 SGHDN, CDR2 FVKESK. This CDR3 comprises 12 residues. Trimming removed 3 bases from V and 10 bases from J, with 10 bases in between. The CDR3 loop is CASSHLGGPQHF. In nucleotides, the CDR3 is TGTGCCAGCAGCCACCTGGGGGGTCCCCAGCATTTT. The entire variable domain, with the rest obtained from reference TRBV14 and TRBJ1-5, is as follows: EAGVTQFPSHSVIEKGQTVTLRCDPISGHDNLYWYRRVMGKEIKFLLHFVKESKQDESGMPNNRFLAERTGGTYSTLKVQPAELEDSGVYFCASSHLGGPQHFGDGTRLSIL.

In DNA form, the CDR3 reads TGCGCCAGCAGCTTGGTTAGCGGGAGGGCCTCGGGAGATACGCAGTATTTT. This encodes CASSLVSGRASGDTQYF. V and J are TRBV5-1 and TRBJ2-3; 11 bases agree with TRBD2. In germline, CDR1 is SGHRS, CDR2 YFSETQ. The CDR3 loop spans 17 amino acids. The J segment lost 5 bases and the V segment lost 0 bases, leaving 8 bases of the junction unmatched.

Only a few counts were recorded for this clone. CDR3 sequence: CASSSGGRAYEQYF. Written as DNA, the CDR3 is TGTGCCAGCAGCTCCGGCGGGAGGGCCTACGAGCAGTACTTC. The chain uses TRBV9 and TRBJ2-7; 9 bases align to TRBD2. The V gene's germline CDR1 is SGDLS and CDR2 YYNGEE. Trimming removed 4 bases from V and 2 bases from J; junction bases left unmatched: 4. This CDR3 contains 14 residues. Using reference TRBV9 and TRBJ2-7 for the parts outside the CDR3, the full variable domain is DSGVTQTPKHLITATGQRVTLRCSPRSGDLSVYWYQQSLDQGLQFLIQYYNGEERAKGNILERFSAQQFPDLHSELNLSSLELGDSALYFCASSSGGRAYEQYFGPGTRLTVT.

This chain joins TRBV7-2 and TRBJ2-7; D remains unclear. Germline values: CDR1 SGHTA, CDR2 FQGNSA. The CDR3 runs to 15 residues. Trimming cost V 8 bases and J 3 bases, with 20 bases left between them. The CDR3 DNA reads TGTGCCAGCGCCTATCAACTTGGGCAGAGCTACGAGCAGTACTTC. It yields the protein CASAYQLGQSYEQYF.

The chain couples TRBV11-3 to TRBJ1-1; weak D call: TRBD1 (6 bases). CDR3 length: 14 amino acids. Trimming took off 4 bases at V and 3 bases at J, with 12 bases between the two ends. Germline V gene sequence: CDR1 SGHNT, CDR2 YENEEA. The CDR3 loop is CASSYQGTDTEAFF. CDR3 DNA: TGTGCCAGCAGCTACCAGGGGACGGACACTGAAGCTTTCTTT.

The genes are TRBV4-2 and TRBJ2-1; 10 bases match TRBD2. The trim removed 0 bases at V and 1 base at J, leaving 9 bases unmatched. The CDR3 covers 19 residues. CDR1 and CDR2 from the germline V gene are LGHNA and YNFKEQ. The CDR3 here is CASSQDPIPAGGSYNEQFF. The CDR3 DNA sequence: TGTGCCAGCAGCCAAGATCCGATCCCAGCGGGAGGGTCCTACAATGAGCAGTTCTTC.

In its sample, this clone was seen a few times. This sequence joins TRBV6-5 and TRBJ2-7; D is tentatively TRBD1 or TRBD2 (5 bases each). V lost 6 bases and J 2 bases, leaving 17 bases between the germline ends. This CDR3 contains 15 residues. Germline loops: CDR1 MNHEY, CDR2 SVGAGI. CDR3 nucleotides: TGTGCCAGCAGGAAACGGGACCCCAGCACCTACGAGCAGTACTTC. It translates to CASRKRDPSTYEQYF.

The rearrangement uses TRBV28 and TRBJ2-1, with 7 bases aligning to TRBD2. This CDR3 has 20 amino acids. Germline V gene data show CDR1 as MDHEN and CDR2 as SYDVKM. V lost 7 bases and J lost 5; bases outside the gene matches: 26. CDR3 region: CASTPFVIGYSGPWDNEQFF. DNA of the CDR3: TGTGCCAGCACCCCCTTTGTGATAGGGTATAGCGGGCCCTGGGACAATGAGCAGTTCTTC.

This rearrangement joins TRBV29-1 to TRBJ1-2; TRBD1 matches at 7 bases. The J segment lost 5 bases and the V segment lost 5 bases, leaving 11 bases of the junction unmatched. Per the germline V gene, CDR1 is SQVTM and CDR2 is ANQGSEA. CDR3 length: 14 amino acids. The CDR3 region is CSVPDRLKLYGYTF. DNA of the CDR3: TGCAGCGTTCCGGACAGGCTGAAACTATATGGCTACACCTTC. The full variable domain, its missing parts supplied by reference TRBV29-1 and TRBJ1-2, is SAVISQKPSRDICQRGTSLTIQCQVDSQVTMMFWYRQQPGQSLTLIATANQGSEATYESGFVIDKFPISRPNLTFSTLTVSNMSPEDSSIYLCSVPDRLKLYGYTFGSGTRLTVV.

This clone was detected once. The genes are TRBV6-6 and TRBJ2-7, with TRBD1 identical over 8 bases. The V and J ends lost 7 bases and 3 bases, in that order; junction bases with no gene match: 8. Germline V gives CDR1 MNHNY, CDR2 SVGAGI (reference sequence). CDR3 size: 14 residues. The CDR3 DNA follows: TGTGCCAGCACCTCGACAGGGGTCTACTACGAGCAGTACTTC. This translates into CASTSTGVYYEQYF.

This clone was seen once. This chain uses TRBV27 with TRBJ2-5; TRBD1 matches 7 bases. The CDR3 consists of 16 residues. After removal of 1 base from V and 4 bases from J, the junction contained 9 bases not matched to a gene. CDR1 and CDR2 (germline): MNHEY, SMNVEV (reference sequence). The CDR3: CASSLYARGGPETQYF. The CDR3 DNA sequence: TGTGCCAGCAGTTTATACGCCCGAGGGGGCCCAGAGACCCAGTACTTC.

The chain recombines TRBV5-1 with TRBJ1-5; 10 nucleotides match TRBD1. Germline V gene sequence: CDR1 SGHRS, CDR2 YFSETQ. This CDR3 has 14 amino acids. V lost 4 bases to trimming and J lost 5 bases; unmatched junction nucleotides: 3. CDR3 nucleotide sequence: TGCGCCAGCAGCCCGGGACAGGGGCATCAGCCCCAGCATTTT. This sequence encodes CASSPGQGHQPQHF. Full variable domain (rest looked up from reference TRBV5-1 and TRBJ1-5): KAGVTQTPRYLIKTRGQQVTLSCSPISGHRSVSWYQQTPGQGLQFLFEYFSETQRNKGNFPGRFSGRQFSNSRSEMNVSTLELGDSALYLCASSPGQGHQPQHFGDGTRLSIL.

The CDR3 loop reads CAWGQGASGITDTQYF. The CDR3 nucleotides are TGTGCCTGGGGACAGGGGGCTAGCGGAATCACAGATACGCAGTATTTT. The V and J genes are TRBV30 and TRBJ2-3; 11 bases are shared with TRBD1. The J segment lost 2 bases and the V segment lost 5 bases, leaving 9 bases of the junction unmatched. The CDR3 is 16 amino acids. CDR1 and CDR2 (germline): GTSNPN, SVGIG (reference sequence).

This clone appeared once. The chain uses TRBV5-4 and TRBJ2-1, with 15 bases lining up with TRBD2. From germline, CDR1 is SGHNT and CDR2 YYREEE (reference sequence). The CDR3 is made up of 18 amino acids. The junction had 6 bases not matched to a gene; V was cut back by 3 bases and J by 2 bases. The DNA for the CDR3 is TGTGCCAGCAGCTGGGGACTAGCGGGAGGCCTAGCCTACAATGAGCAGTTCTTC. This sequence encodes CASSWGLAGGLAYNEQFF. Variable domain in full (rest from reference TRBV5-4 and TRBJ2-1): ETGVTQSPTHLIKTRGQQVTLRCSSQSGHNTVSWYQQALGQGPQFIFQYYREEENGRGNFPPRFSGLQFPNYSSELNVNALELDDSALYLCASSWGLAGGLAYNEQFFGPGTRLTVL.

The CDR3 loop reads CAFDLAGQAYEQYF. CDR3 DNA sequence: TGTGCCTTCGACTTAGCGGGACAAGCCTACGAGCAGTACTTC. This chain links TRBV30 with TRBJ2-7, with 8 bases that match TRBD2. The CDR3 is 14 amino acids. V shed 7 bases and J 2 bases; nucleotides not matched to a gene: 10. CDR1 is GTSNPN and CDR2 is SVGIG in the germline V gene (reference sequence). Using reference TRBV30 and TRBJ2-7 for the parts outside the CDR3, the full variable domain is SQTIHQWPATLVQPVGSPLSLECTVEGTSNPNLYWYRQAAGRGLQLLFYSVGIGQISSEVPQNLSASRPQDRQFILSSKKLLLSDSGFYLCAFDLAGQAYEQYFGPGTRLTVT.

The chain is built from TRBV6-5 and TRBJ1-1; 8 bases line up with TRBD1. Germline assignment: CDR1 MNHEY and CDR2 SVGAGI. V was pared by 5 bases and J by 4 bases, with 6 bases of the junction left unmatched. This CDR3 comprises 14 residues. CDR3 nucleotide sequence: TGTGCCAGCAGTCGAACAGGGGGGAGCACTGAAGCTTTCTTT. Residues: CASSRTGGSTEAFF.

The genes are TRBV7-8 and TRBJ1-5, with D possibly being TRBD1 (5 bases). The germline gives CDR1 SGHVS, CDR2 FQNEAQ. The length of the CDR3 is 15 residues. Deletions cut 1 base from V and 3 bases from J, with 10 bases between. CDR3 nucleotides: TGTGCCAGCAGCTTAGTAAGGGGTATCAATCAGCCCCAGCATTTT. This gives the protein CASSLVRGINQPQHF.

CDR3 DNA: TGTGCCAGCCAGGACAGGGGCGATGAGCAGTTCTTC. Encoded protein: CASQDRGDEQFF. This chain uses TRBV6-1 with TRBJ2-1; 9 bases fit TRBD1. The V segment lost 8 bases and the J segment 8 bases; nucleotides outside the gene matches: 4. CDR1 and CDR2 from the germline V gene are MNHNS and SASEGT. The CDR3 is 12 residues long.

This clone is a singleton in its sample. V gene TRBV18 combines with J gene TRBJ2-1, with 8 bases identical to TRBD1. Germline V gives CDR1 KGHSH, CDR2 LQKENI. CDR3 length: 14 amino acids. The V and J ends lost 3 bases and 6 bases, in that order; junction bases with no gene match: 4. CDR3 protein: CASSPGQAPNEQFF. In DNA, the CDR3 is TGTGCCAGCTCACCGGGACAGGCCCCCAATGAGCAGTTCTTC.

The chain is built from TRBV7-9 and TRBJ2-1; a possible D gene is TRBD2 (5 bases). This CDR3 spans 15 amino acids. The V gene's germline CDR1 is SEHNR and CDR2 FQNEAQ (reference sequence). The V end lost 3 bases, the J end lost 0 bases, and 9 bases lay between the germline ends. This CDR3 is CASSFGSSSYNEQFF. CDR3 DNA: TGTGCCAGCAGCTTTGGGAGCAGCTCCTACAATGAGCAGTTCTTC.

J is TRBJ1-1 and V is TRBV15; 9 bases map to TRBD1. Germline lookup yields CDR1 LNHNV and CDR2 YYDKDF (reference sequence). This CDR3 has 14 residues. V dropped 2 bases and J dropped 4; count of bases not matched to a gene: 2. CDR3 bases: TGTGCCACCAGCAGACTGACAGGGGGCACTGAAGCTTTCTTT. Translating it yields CATSRLTGGTEAFF.

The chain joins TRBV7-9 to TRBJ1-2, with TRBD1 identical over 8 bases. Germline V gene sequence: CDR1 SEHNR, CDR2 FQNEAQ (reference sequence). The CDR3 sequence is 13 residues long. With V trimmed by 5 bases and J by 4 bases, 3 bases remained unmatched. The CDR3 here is CASSIGQGYGYTF. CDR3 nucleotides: TGTGCCAGCAGCATCGGACAGGGCTATGGCTACACCTTC.

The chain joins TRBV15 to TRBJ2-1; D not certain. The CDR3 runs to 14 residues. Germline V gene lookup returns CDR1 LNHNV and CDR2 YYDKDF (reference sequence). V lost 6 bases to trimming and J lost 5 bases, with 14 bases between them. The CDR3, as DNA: TGTGCCACCAGAGCCGTAAACACACACAATGAGCAGTTCTTC. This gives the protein CATRAVNTHNEQFF.

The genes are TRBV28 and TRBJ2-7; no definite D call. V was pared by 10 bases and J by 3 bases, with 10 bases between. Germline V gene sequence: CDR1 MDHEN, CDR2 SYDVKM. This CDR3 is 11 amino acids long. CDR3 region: CAIEGVYEQYF. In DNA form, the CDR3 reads TGTGCCATCGAAGGCGTCTACGAGCAGTACTTC. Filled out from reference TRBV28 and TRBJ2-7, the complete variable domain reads DVKVTQSSRYLVKRTGEKVFLECVQDMDHENMFWYRQDPGLGLRLIYFSYDVKMKEKGDIPEGYSVSREKKERFSLILESASTNQTSMYLCAIEGVYEQYFGPGTRLTVT.

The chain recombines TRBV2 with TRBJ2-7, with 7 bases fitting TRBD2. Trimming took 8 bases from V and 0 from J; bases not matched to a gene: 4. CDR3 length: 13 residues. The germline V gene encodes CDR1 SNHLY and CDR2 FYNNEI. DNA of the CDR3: TGTGCCAGCCTTAGCGGGTCCTCCTACGAGCAGTACTTC. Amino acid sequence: CASLSGSSYEQYF.